This T cell receptor beta chain was identified in a study of T cells expressing NK-cell markers. Study-level background: HCMV serostatus: most of the eight sequenced donors positive, one negative.

The CDR3 covers 15 residues. Germline values: CDR1 MGHRA, CDR2 YSYEKL. TCRdb reprocessed the 5' RACE reads, with one entry per CDR3 protein and no DNA. The sample includes 350,000 to 400,000 distinct CDR3 sequences. The chain links TRBV4-1 to TRBJ1-2. Sequencing was carried out using blood T cells: a sorted CD56 or NKG2C T cell subset, CD4+ or CD8+ T cells, or bulk PBMC T cells (not recorded which). The TCR was taken from a woman aged 50 to 60 in good health. The CDR3 is CASSQESGLGSGYTF.